Given below is one T cell receptor (beta chain) in context. Its binding antigen is unknown. Qualities for individual bases were not recorded, and no much larger clone is one base off. Genomic DNA was isolated from the sorted cells so that the TCRbeta CDR3 region could be sequenced. The immunoSEQ Assay was used for sequencing of TCRbeta CDR3 regions. What TCRdb holds here is the immuneACCESS table cut down to in-frame rearrangements. Part of the clones is not present; checked against another copy, under half of the missing clones reflect an unresolved V gene, and the others are unexplained. Across this sample there are roughly 20,000 clones, with about 86% seen only once. The ten largest make up 14% of the sample. The data are from a study of OX40 agonist ivuxolimab in advanced cancers. The study in broad terms: Ivuxolimab was an agonistic, fully human IgG2 monoclonal antibody directed against OX40 (CD134), a costimulatory receptor. Intravenous ivuxolimab was administered to patients every 2 weeks at six dose levels: 0.01, 0.1, 0.3, 1.5, 3 and 10 mg/kg. Among the 50 to 55 dose-escalation patients, approximately 20 had hepatocellular carcinoma, 15 or so melanoma, 9 renal cell carcinoma and 9 head and neck cancer. In the dose-escalation cohort, roughly 80% of patients were male, and the mean age was around 60 years, with a range of roughly 20 to 85. Patients were allowed to have had prior anti-PD-1, anti-PD-L1 or anti-CTLA-4 therapy, and around 40% of the dose-escalation patients had previously received checkpoint inhibitors. Three dose-escalation patients achieved partial responses, one with hepatocellular carcinoma and two with cutaneous melanoma. The point of sequencing TCRbeta in the periphery was to test whether ivuxolimab changed TCR sequence diversity and drove clonal T-cell expansion. The paper covers the monotherapy dose-escalation part of the phase I ivuxolimab trial, which included N ≈ 52 patients.

Patients with a history of autoimmune disease or receiving systemic immunosuppression were excluded from the trial. Peripheral blood for TCR sequencing was collected from all dose cohorts at baseline, on cycle 4 day 1, and on cycle 7 day 1. Samples were obtained from an open-label, multicenter, first-in-human phase I dose-escalation trial of ivuxolimab. Adults with locally advanced or metastatic melanoma, renal cell, hepatocellular, or head and neck squamous cell carcinoma were enrolled in the trial. Before TCR sequencing, CD4+ T cells and CD8+ T cells were sorted from peripheral blood as separate populations. The paper as a whole reports these results and caveats: Low levels of normalized T-cell clonal expansion were also shown by some nonresponding patients. At doses from 0.1 to 3.0 mg/kg, clonal expansion was seen in both CD4+ and CD8+ blood T cells between baseline and week 6. After ivuxolimab, expanded clones were on average more numerous among CD8+ T cells than among CD4+ T cells. Which antigens the clonally expanded peripheral T cells were specific for was not determined. In the 0.1-3.0 mg/kg groups, partial responders were among the patients with the lowest normalized peripheral clonal expansion, particularly in CD8+ T cells.

Sequencing was performed on CD4+ or CD8+ T cells sorted from blood, taken in a trial of the OX40 agonist ivuxolimab. The clonotype comes from an adult with an advanced solid tumor such as melanoma, head and neck, liver or kidney cancer.

The nucleotides are TGCGCCAGCAGCCAACGTCGGGGGTACGATACGCAGTATTTT. Protein translation: CASSQRRGYDTQYF. The chain is encoded by TRBV4-3 joined to TRBJ2-3; a tentative D call is TRBD2 (6 bases match). V loses 2 bases, J loses 6 bases, and the germline ends lie 12 bases apart. CDR1 and CDR2 (LGHNA, YSLEER) derive from the germline V gene. From the cysteine through the phenylalanine, the CDR3 covers 14 amino acids. The entry retains the CDR3 DNA only, 42 bases that are in frame from base 1.